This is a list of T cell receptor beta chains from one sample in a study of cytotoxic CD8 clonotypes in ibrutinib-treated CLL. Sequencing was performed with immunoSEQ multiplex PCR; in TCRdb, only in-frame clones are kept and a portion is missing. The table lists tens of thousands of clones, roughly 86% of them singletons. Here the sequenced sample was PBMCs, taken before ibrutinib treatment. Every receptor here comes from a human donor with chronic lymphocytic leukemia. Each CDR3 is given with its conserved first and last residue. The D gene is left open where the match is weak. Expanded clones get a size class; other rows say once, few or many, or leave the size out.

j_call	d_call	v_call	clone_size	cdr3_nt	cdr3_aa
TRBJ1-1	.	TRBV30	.	TGTGCCTGGACCCGAAGAGGGGTTGGCACTGAAGCTTTCTTT	CAWTRRGVGTEAFF
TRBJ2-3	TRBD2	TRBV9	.	TGTGCCAGCAGTTTAGCGGGGGGGTCTAGCACAGATACGCAGTATTTT	CASSLAGGSSTDTQYF
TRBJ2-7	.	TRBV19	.	TGTGCCAGTAGTATAGAGTCGGTGGCAATGGGATCCTACGAGCAGTACTTC	CASSIESVAMGSYEQYF
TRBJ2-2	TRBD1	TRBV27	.	TGTGCCAGCAGGCTTCAGGGGGCGACCGGGGAGCTGTTTTTT	CASRLQGATGELFF
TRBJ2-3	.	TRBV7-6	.	TGTGCCAGCAGCTTAGGAGGGGTCCCAGAACTCTACACAGATACGCAGTATTTT	CASSLGGVPELYTDTQYF
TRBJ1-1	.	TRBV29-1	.	TGCAGCGTTGCTCCACAGAACACTGAAGCTTTCTTT	CSVAPQNTEAFF
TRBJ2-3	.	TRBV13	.	TGTGCCAGCAGCGCCCGGGGCGGTCGCACAGATACGCAGTATTTT	CASSARGGRTDTQYF
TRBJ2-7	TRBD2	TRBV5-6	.	TGTGCCAGCAGTACTAGCGGGAGAAAAACCTACGAGCAGTACTTC	CASSTSGRKTYEQYF
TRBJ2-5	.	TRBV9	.	TGTGCCAGCAGCCCCCGTCCAGGGGTCTTAGAGACCCAGTACTTC	CASSPRPGVLETQYF
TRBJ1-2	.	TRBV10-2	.	TGCGCCAGCAGCGCCGACGGACCTGGGCGACAGTCCTATGGCTACACCTTC	CASSADGPGRQSYGYTF
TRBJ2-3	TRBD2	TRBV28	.	TGTGCCAGCAGTTTAAGTAAGGGCGGGAGGGCCCTGAAGTACACAGATACGCAGTATTTT	CASSLSKGGRALKYTDTQYF
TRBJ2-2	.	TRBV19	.	TGTGCCAGTAGTATCAGGGGCCTTCAGGCCGGGGAGCTGTTTTTT	CASSIRGLQAGELFF
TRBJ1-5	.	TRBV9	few	TGTGCCAGCAGCTTAGGGGGGCGCATCGATCAGCCCCAGCATTTT	CASSLGGRIDQPQHF
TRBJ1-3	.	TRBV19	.	TGTGCCAGTAGCCCGAACCCGGGGGCCTACTCTGGAAACACCATATATTTT	CASSPNPGAYSGNTIYF
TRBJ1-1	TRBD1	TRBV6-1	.	TGTGCCAGCAGGGCGACAGGGAGGGACACTGAAGCTTTCTTT	CASRATGRDTEAFF
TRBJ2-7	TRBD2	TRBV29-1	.	TGCAGCGTGGAGGGACTAGCGGAGAACCCCTACGAGCAGTACTTC	CSVEGLAENPYEQYF
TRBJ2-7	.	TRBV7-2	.	TGTGCCAGCAGCTTAGCGGCGGATAGAAACTACGAGCAGTACTTC	CASSLAADRNYEQYF
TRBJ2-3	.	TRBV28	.	TGTGCCAGCAGTTCCTTAACAGATACGCAGTATTTT	CASSSLTDTQYF
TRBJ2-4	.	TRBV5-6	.	TGTGCCAGCAGCCGTTACTCTGCGGGGAACATTCAGTACTTC	CASSRYSAGNIQYF
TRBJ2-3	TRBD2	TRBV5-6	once	TGTGCCAGCAGCTACGGGACTAGCGGCACAGATACGCAGTATTTT	CASSYGTSGTDTQYF
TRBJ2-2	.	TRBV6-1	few	TGTGCCAGCAGGGCGGGAACGAACACCGGGGAGCTGTTTTTT	CASRAGTNTGELFF
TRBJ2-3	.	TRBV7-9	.	TGTGCCAGCAGCTCCCGGACGGCTAGCACAGATACGCAGTATTTT	CASSSRTASTDTQYF
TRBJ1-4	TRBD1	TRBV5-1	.	TGCGCCAGCAGCGGAACAGGGGCAAAACTGTTTTTT	CASSGTGAKLFF
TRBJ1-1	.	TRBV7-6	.	TGTGCCAGCAGCTTAGCGGTCGAAGGGAACACTGAAGCTTTCTTT	CASSLAVEGNTEAFF
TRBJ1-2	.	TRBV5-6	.	TGTGCCAGCAGCTTGGCAAGGGGGAACTATGGCTACACCTTC	CASSLARGNYGYTF
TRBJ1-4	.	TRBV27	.	TGTGCCAGCAGATCAAAAAAGGACGGATTGGCTAATGAAAAACTGTTTTTT	CASRSKKDGLANEKLFF